The clone carrying this T cell receptor (beta chain) was found once. Its antigen is unknown. After 5'RACE with constant-segment primers, TCR alpha and TCR beta cDNA libraries carrying sample barcodes and UMIs were obtained. Each CDR3 protein is one row after TCRdb ran MiXCR on the 5' RACE reads. Here the sample spans 250,000 to 400,000 distinct CDR3 sequences, 13% to 15% being singletons. This specimen comes from a study of T-cell memory formation after mild COVID-19. V trimming: 4 bases; J trimming: 6 bases; junction bases outside the gene matches: 10. This CDR3 is built from 16 residues. The germline V gene has CDR1 MGHRA and CDR2 YSYEKL. General study results and limits: Within pre-infection memory, some responding clones were found, suggesting cross-reactive memory joined. Clones that contracted clustered mainly in CM and EM if CD4+ and in EMRA if CD8+.

Sequenced sample: PBMCs or a T cell subset sorted from them (not recorded which). The TCR sequence derives from a young man who had mild COVID-19 (a few samples of this study predate the infection). Cell type and time point are not known. V is TRBV4-1 and J is TRBJ1-4, with 8 bases fitting TRBD1. CDR3 DNA sequence: TGCGCCAGCAGCCGACCGCAGGGGGCCCGTGATGAAAAACTGTTTTTT. Encoded protein: CASSRPQGARDEKLFF.